This TCR beta chain was retrieved from a study of CXCR3-negative and CXCR3-positive naive CD8 T cells. Study-wide background: Approximately 140 million TRB reads in total, about 1.5 +/- 0.3 million per library.

Study-wide points: When CXCR3-positive naive cells were set against CXCR3-negative naive cells, the former had more hydrophobic TRB CDR3s. Similar levels of surface CD5 were seen between naive subsets; TCR strength was inferred from TRB CDR3 properties.

Details on this clonotype: Its antigen is not known.

TRB cDNA libraries were made by UMI-labeled 5' RACE. With the 5' RACE reads reprocessed, TCRdb shows one record per CDR3 protein and no DNA. This listing includes under 60,000 distinct CDR3 sequences. This CDR3 has 14 amino acids. Looked up from germline, CDR1 is MNHEY and CDR2 is SVGAGI. This TCR was sampled from a human donor in good health. Some clones in this sample may be carry-over from other donors' samples. The sequenced material came from naive CXCR3+ CD8+ T cells from blood. Subset meaning: CD45RO-CCR7+CD27+CD95- naive CD8+ T cells expressing CXCR3 (TNR3+). The chain has TRBV6-5 and TRBJ1-5; TCRdb lists TRBD1, though no DNA is available to test this call. The chain's CDR3 is CASREGTGLQPQHF.